A selection of T cell receptor beta chains follows, all from one sample in a study of shared clonotypes between healthy human individuals. The assay was immunoSEQ multiplex PCR, and TCRdb's table has in-frame clones only and misses some. This table holds about 1,800,000 clones, over 85% found once. The sequenced sample consisted of naive CD8+ T cells sorted from blood. The receptors were gathered from a man between 18 and 35 years old in good health. Both conserved end residues are part of each CDR3. D genes are given only for firm matches. Not every row has a clone size; where given, it reads once, few, many or a size class.

TRBJ1-5 . . TRBV30 TGTGCCTGGGGGACCGAATATAGCAATCAGCCCCAGCATTTT CAWGTEYSNQPQHF
TRBJ1-2 . . TRBV6-5 TGTGCCAGCAGTTACTCTCCCTCCGGTTTAGGTGGCTACACCTTC CASSYSPSGLGGYTF
TRBJ2-3 . . TRBV13 TGTGCCAGCAGCCCCGTAGGCACAGATACGCAGTATTTT CASSPVGTDTQYF
TRBJ1-3 . . TRBV7-6 TGTGCCAGCAGCTTAGCTGCGGGGCCTGGAAACACCATATATTTT CASSLAAGPGNTIYF
TRBJ2-1 . . TRBV4-3 TGCGCCAGCAGCCGTGGATTCCGGGACACTTTTTCCAATGAGCAGTTCTTC CASSRGFRDTFSNEQFF
TRBJ1-6 . . TRBV7-9 TGTGCCAGCAGCTTAGCAAATTCACCCCTCCACTTT CASSLANSPLHF
TRBJ1-5 . . TRBV19 TGTGCCAGTAGTATTTGGGGCGCCGACAATCAGCCCCAGCATTTT CASSIWGADNQPQHF
TRBJ2-3 . TRBD1 TRBV6-5 TGTGCCAGCAGTTACGGGACAGGTCTCACGGCAGATACGCAGTATTTT CASSYGTGLTADTQYF
TRBJ2-7 once TRBD2 TRBV7-8 TGTGCCAGCAGCATTGGACTAGCGGGCACACCCTACGAGCAGTACTTC CASSIGLAGTPYEQYF
TRBJ2-3 . . TRBV7-9 TGTGCCAGCAGCTTCCAGACTCCCACAGATACGCAGTATTTT CASSFQTPTDTQYF
TRBJ1-1 . TRBD1 TRBV6-5 TGTGCCAGCGGACAGGGGGGTAACACTGAAGCTTTCTTT CASGQGGNTEAFF
TRBJ2-1 . . TRBV7-6 TGTGCCAGCAGCTACGGGCCAAACAATGAGCAGTTCTTC CASSYGPNNEQFF
TRBJ1-1 . . TRBV5-4 TGTGCCAGCAGCCCCCCAGGAGACACTGAAGCTTTCTTT CASSPPGDTEAFF
TRBJ2-5 . . TRBV27 TGTGCCAGCAGTTTACGAGACTGGAAAGAGACCCAGTACTTC CASSLRDWKETQYF
TRBJ1-2 . . TRBV9 TGTGCCAGCAGCGCCTCCATGGGTGGCTACACCTTC CASSASMGGYTF
TRBJ2-1 . . TRBV5-6 TGTGCCAGCAGCTTGGGGGGGCCTGAGCAGTTCTTC CASSLGGPEQFF
TRBJ1-3 . . TRBV30 TGTGCCTGGGGGACGGAGAACTCTGGAAACACCATATATTTT CAWGTENSGNTIYF
TRBJ1-1 . . TRBV6-1 TGTGCCAGCAGTGAGGGGCAGGGGAACACTGAAGCTTTCTTT CASSEGQGNTEAFF
TRBJ1-1 . . TRBV5-1 TGCGCCAGCAGCTTGGAGGGAGGGTTCCTCACTGAAGCTTTCTTT CASSLEGGFLTEAFF
TRBJ2-7 . . TRBV5-5 TGTGCCAGCAGCTTGGGCGCAGCCTCCTACGAGCAGTACTTC CASSLGAASYEQYF
TRBJ1-5 . TRBD1 TRBV30 TGTGCCTGGAGTGAGGGGGCAGTGGCAAGTCAGCCCCAGCATTTT CAWSEGAVASQPQHF
TRBJ2-2 . TRBD1 TRBV28 TGTGCCAGCAGTTTAAAGGGGGCCCCCACCGGGGAGCTGTTTTTT CASSLKGAPTGELFF
TRBJ2-5 . TRBD1 TRBV7-6 TGTGCCAGCAGCTTCGGACAGGGGGGAGAGACCCAGTACTTC CASSFGQGGETQYF
TRBJ1-2 once . TRBV10-2 TGCGCCAGCAGTGGAAACATAGATGGCTACACCTTC CASSGNIDGYTF
TRBJ2-2 . TRBD2 TRBV10-3 TGTGCCATCGGGGGAGGGAGCGGGGAGCTGTTTTTT CAIGGGSGELFF
TRBJ1-4 . . TRBV29-1 TGCAGCGTTGCGACAGGCTATAATGAAAAACTGTTTTTT CSVATGYNEKLFF
TRBJ2-4 . . TRBV5-6 TGTGCCAGCAGCTTGTCGTCCTTAGCCAAAAACATTCAGTACTTC CASSLSSLAKNIQYF
TRBJ2-1 . . TRBV27 TGTGCCAGCAGTGAAGTACTGAGCTCCTACAATGAGCAGTTCTTC CASSEVLSSYNEQFF
TRBJ1-1 few . TRBV12-2 TGTGCAAGTCGCTTAGACGGGAGAACTGAAGCTTTCTTT CASRLDGRTEAFF
TRBJ1-3 . . TRBV28 TGTGCCAGCAGTACTTACAGGGAGGAAGCTGGAAACACCATATATTTT CASSTYREEAGNTIYF
TRBJ2-7 . . TRBV30 TGTGCCTGGAGTAGGGGGGAGGTGGACGAGCAGTACTTC CAWSRGEVDEQYF
TRBJ1-4 . . TRBV6-1 TGTGCCAGCAGTGAAGGGCGGGGGGGAGTCCCTAATGAAAAACTGTTTTTT CASSEGRGGVPNEKLFF
TRBJ2-7 . . TRBV19 TGTGCCAGTAGTCATGCGGAGAGTTGCGAGCAGTACTTC CASSHAESCEQYF
TRBJ1-3 . . TRBV10-3 TGTGCCAGCGCGGACTCTCCCTCTGGAAACACCATATATTTT CASADSPSGNTIYF
TRBJ2-1 . TRBD2 TRBV7-6 TGTGCCAGCAGCTTAGGTCGTGCGGGAGATGGTGAGCAGTTCTTC CASSLGRAGDGEQFF
TRBJ2-1 . TRBD2 TRBV27 TGTGCCAGCAGTTTATCGATAGCGGGATACAATGAGCAGTTCTTC CASSLSIAGYNEQFF
TRBJ2-5 . TRBD2 TRBV27 TGTGCCAGCAGTTTATCGCAGGGAACTAGCGGGGTGACCCAGTACTTC CASSLSQGTSGVTQYF
TRBJ2-1 . . TRBV5-1 TGCGCCAGCAGCTTGTGGTCCCACCTAGAGCAGTTCTTC CASSLWSHLEQFF
TRBJ2-1 once . TRBV29-1 TGCAGCTCCCTCAGTGGAGGGGAAGCCTACAATGAGCAGTTCTTC CSSLSGGEAYNEQFF